Listed here are 19 T cell receptor beta chains from one sample, sequenced in a study of vaccination and CD4 T cells after COVID-19. Regarding time point: late sampling 161 to 241 days after vaccination in a few convalescent patients. This sample's treatment: approximately 10-day PBMC culture with coronavirus spike peptide pools or control peptides (ViraFEST assay). At the Johns Hopkins FTIC core, DNA taken from cultured CD4+ T cells was sequenced by way of the Oncomine TCR Beta short-read assay. TCRdb passed the PCR reads through MiXCR, listing each CDR3 protein once. The repertoire holds approximately 23,000 distinct CDR3 sequences, with around two fifths as singletons. These receptors have no identified antigens. The material sequenced was CD4+ T cells from blood, cultured in vitro, taken about 7 months after SARS-CoV-2 vaccination. These receptors came from a human donor who had recovered from COVID-19.

This clonotype has just a few counts. The rearrangement joins TRBV20-1 to TRBJ2-5; a weak D match, TRBD1 (6 bases). The V end lost 3 bases, the J end lost 4 bases, and 18 bases lay between the germline ends. The CDR3 loop spans 15 amino acids. CDR1 is DFQATT, CDR2 SNEGSKA, per germline (reference sequence). The CDR3 sequence: CSARGRGRGGETQYF. The CDR3 nucleotides are TGCAGTGCTAGGGGCAGGGGAAGAGGGGGAGAGACCCAGTACTTC.

The chain has TRBV20-1 and TRBJ2-1; TRBD2 matches at 8 bases. Germline lookup yields CDR1 DFQATT and CDR2 SNEGSKA (reference sequence). V shed 6 bases and J 3 bases; nucleotides not matched to a gene: 13. The CDR3 has 16 amino acids. CDR3 in DNA: TGCAGTGCCCTAAACCTCGCGGGGGGCAACTACAATGAGCAGTTCTTC. Its translation is CSALNLAGGNYNEQFF.

This clonotype occurred a few times. The chain is built from TRBV20-1 and TRBJ1-1; D is unclear. The CDR3 is made up of 11 amino acids. Germline-derived CDR1 and CDR2 are DFQATT and SNEGSKA (reference sequence). The CDR3 region is CSLIPTRVAFF. The CDR3 DNA reads TGCAGCCTTATACCCACGCGGGTCGCTTTCTTT.

This clonotype was seen a handful of times. The chain recombines TRBV7-2 with TRBJ1-5; D gene ambiguous. Germline CDR1 SGHTA, CDR2 FQGNSA. The CDR3 spans 14 residues. The V end was cut by 5 bases, the J end by 5 bases, with 13 bases between. The CDR3 region is CASSTSDGYQPQHF. The CDR3 DNA reads TGTGCCAGCAGCACATCCGACGGGTATCAGCCCCAGCATTTT.

This clonotype was seen more than once but under ten times. V and J are TRBV7-8 and TRBJ1-5; possible D gene TRBD1, 6 bases. Germline CDR1 is SGHVS and CDR2 is FQNEAQ. The CDR3 has 14 residues. Deletions cut 9 bases from V and 6 bases from J, with 18 bases between. The CDR3 loop reads CARAWRAGAQPQHF. The DNA for the CDR3 is TGTGCCAGAGCGTGGCGCGCGGGGGCTCAGCCCCAGCATTTT.

In this sample, this clonotype turned up a few times. The rearrangement uses TRBV12-3 or TRBV12-4 and TRBJ2-5; D ambiguous. V dropped 6 bases and J dropped 4 bases, with 6 bases sitting between them. There are 11 residues in the CDR3. CDR3 DNA: TGTGCCAGCAGCGCCTTAGAGACCCAGTACTTC. Its translation: CASSALETQYF.

On this clonotype itself: A junction boundary mismatches the germline segment, possibly from a read error. This chain connects TRBV20-1 to TRBJ2-3, with 11 bases identical to TRBD2. The CDR3 runs 16 residues. Germline V gene data show CDR1 as DFQATT and CDR2 as SNEGSKA (reference sequence). CDR3 protein: CSANPVAGGDTGTQYF. The CDR3 nucleotides read TGCAGTGCTAATCCAGTAGCGGGGGGGGACACAGGTACGCAGTATTTT.

V usage is TRBV6-2 or TRBV6-3 and J usage is TRBJ1-1; D possibly corresponds to TRBD1 (5 bases). V lost 4 bases to trimming and J lost 6 bases, with 12 bases between them. The CDR3 is 13 residues long. Germline assignment: CDR1 MNHEY and CDR2 SVGEGT. The CDR3 spells CASSWAGFAEAFF. Written as DNA, the CDR3 is TGTGCCAGCAGTTGGGCAGGGTTCGCTGAAGCTTTCTTT.

Only a few counts were recorded for this clonotype. V gene TRBV6-1 combines with J gene TRBJ2-7, with 7 positions matching TRBD2. The CDR3 totals 14 residues. V dropped 4 bases and J dropped 3; count of bases not matched to a gene: 6. Germline CDR1 MNHNS, CDR2 SASEGT. The CDR3 is CASSATRGSYEQYF. CDR3 nucleotides: TGTGCCAGCAGTGCCACCCGCGGGAGCTACGAGCAGTACTTC.

This clonotype showed up just a few times. The chain joins TRBV5-6 to TRBJ1-5; D is unclear. Trimming took 2 bases from V and 4 from J, leaving 7 bases between them. The CDR3 consists of 13 residues. Per the germline V gene, CDR1 is SGHDT and CDR2 is YYEEEE. The CDR3 protein is CASSFLGNQPQHF. CDR3 nucleotides: TGTGCCAGCAGCTTCCTAGGGAATCAGCCCCAGCATTTT.

In its sample, this clonotype was seen a few times. The chain joins TRBV10-3 to TRBJ1-1, with 8 positions matching TRBD1. The junction had 8 bases not matched to a gene; V was cut back by 10 bases and J by 4 bases. From germline, CDR1 is ENHRY and CDR2 SYGVKD. The CDR3 length is 13 residues. CDR3 sequence reads: CATHGTGVTEAFF. In nucleotides, the CDR3 is TGTGCCACCCATGGGACAGGAGTCACTGAAGCTTTCTTT.

The chain has TRBV6-2 or TRBV6-3 and TRBJ2-7, with a tentative D call TRBD1 (5 bases). The V and J ends lost 0 bases and 5 bases respectively, with 8 bases between them. Germline assignment: CDR1 MNHEY and CDR2 SVGEGT. CDR3 length: 13 amino acids. The CDR3: CASSYSGRHEQYF. CDR3 bases: TGTGCCAGCAGTTACTCGGGGCGACACGAGCAGTACTTC.

This clonotype was recorded a few times. V usage is TRBV7-2 and J usage is TRBJ1-5, with TRBD1 as a possible D gene (6 bases). Germline CDR1 and CDR2: SGHTA and FQGNSA. The V end lost 3 bases, the J end lost 1 base, and 16 bases lay between the germline ends. This CDR3 is 17 amino acids long. The CDR3 nucleotides are TGTGCCAGCAGCTTGGGGGCGGCAGGGATGAGCAATCAGCCCCAGCATTTT. Amino acids: CASSLGAAGMSNQPQHF.

V gene TRBV15 combines with J gene TRBJ2-7; TRBD2 is a possible D gene (5 bases). Germline V lookup: CDR1 LNHNV, CDR2 YYDKDF (reference sequence). V gave up 0 bases and J gave up 2 bases, with 17 bases separating them. The CDR3 runs 17 residues. The CDR3 here is CATSRDFPNIGTYEQYF. DNA of the CDR3: TGTGCCACCAGCAGAGATTTTCCCAACATCGGGACCTACGAGCAGTACTTC.

The chain uses TRBV2 and TRBJ1-2, with 9 bases lining up with TRBD1. CDR1 is SNHLY and CDR2 is FYNNEI in the germline V gene. V lost 5 bases and J lost 8; bases outside the gene matches: 9. This CDR3 is 14 amino acids long. CDR3 loop: CASSPTDRGGGYTF. The CDR3 nucleotides are TGTGCCAGCAGTCCAACGGACAGGGGCGGGGGCTACACCTTC.

This clonotype turned up a few times. The chain links TRBV10-3 to TRBJ1-2; 8 nucleotides agree with TRBD1. Germline loops: CDR1 ENHRY, CDR2 SYGVKD. The V segment lost 6 bases and the J segment 0 bases; nucleotides outside the gene matches: 3. CDR3 length: 14 amino acids. The CDR3 protein is CAISGQGANYGYTF. The CDR3 DNA sequence: TGTGCCATCAGCGGACAGGGAGCTAACTATGGCTACACCTTC.

The chain has TRBV15 and TRBJ1-5; 7 nucleotides match TRBD1. The CDR3 extends over 16 amino acids. Germline values: CDR1 LNHNV, CDR2 YYDKDF (reference sequence). Trimming took 3 bases from V and 0 from J; bases not matched to a gene: 5. The CDR3 DNA reads as TGTGCCACCAGCAGGCAGGGGGGGTATAGCAATCAGCCCCAGCATTTT. It specifies CATSRQGGYSNQPQHF.

This clonotype was observed a handful of times. The junction shows a germline mismatch at one end, possibly a read error. The gene calls are TRBV4-3 and TRBJ1-6, with a weak D call TRBD1 (5 bases). The germline gives CDR1 LGHNA, CDR2 YSLEER. The CDR3 loop spans 16 amino acids. In DNA form, the CDR3 reads TGTGCCAGCAGCCAGGGTTCGGCCCTTCGAGGGTCACCCCTCCACTTT. Its protein is CASSQGSALRGSPLHF.

This clonotype was counted only a few times. The rearrangement uses TRBV20-1 and TRBJ2-2; no clear D. This CDR3 contains 12 residues. Germline V gene lookup returns CDR1 DFQATT and CDR2 SNEGSKA (reference sequence). V lost 5 bases and J lost 8, with 12 bases in between. The CDR3 DNA reads TGCAGTGCTCCCGTCGGGCTGGGGGAGCTGTTTTTT. Its translation is CSAPVGLGELFF.